What follows are 8 T cell receptor beta chains derived from one specimen sequenced in a study of blood T cells in healthy people across ages. The authors ran a second PCR of about 7 to 11 cycles using a sample-barcoded 5' primer and a J-beta primer mix. TCRdb analysed the 5' RACE reads with MiXCR anew, one entry per CDR3 protein. The sample lists some 860,000 distinct CDR3 sequences; roughly three fifths were seen once. Sequencing was carried out using blood. All receptors come from a man aged 40-55 years in good health.

The rearrangement links TRBV7-9 to TRBJ2-1, with 9 bases fitting TRBD2. The V gene end was trimmed by 6 bases and the J gene end by 1 base; junction bases not matched to a gene: 7. CDR3 length equals 16 residues. Per germline, CDR1 SEHNR and CDR2 FQNEAQ (reference sequence). This chain's CDR3 is CASSSSGARSYNEQFF. CDR3 nucleotides: TGTGCCAGCAGTTCTAGCGGGGCACGTTCCTACAATGAGCAGTTCTTC.

The chain uses TRBV11-2 and TRBJ2-4, with 9 bases matching TRBD1. The closer fit of TRBJ2-7 to the DNA end suggests the J call may be wrong. CDR1 and CDR2 (germline): SGHAT, FQNNGV. This CDR3 comprises 15 residues. For the CDR3, the DNA is TGTGCCAGCAGCTTAATTGGGACAGGGTACTACGAGCAGTACTTC. It specifies CASSLIGTGYYEQYF.

The chain is built from TRBV7-2 and TRBJ1-1; D call uncertain. With 4 bases removed from V and 5 bases from J, the gap between germline ends came to 8 bases. The germline V gene has CDR1 SGHTA and CDR2 FQGNSA. This CDR3 is built from 12 residues. The CDR3 DNA sequence: TGTGCCAGCAGCTCCCCATGGACTGAAGCTTTCTTT. Protein product: CASSSPWTEAFF. The full variable domain, with the rest looked up from reference TRBV7-2 and TRBJ1-1, is GAGVSQSPSNKVTEKGKDVELRCDPISGHTALYWYRQSLGQGLEFLIYFQGNSAPDKSGLPSDRFSAERTGGSVSTLTIQRTQQEDSAVYLCASSSPWTEAFFGQGTRLTVV.

This chain uses TRBV20-1 with TRBJ1-6; D remains unclear. CDR1 DFQATT and CDR2 SNEGSKA come from the germline V gene (reference sequence). V was pared by 2 bases and J by 9 bases, with 17 bases between. The CDR3 is 15 residues long. CDR3 protein: CSARPGPTPGSPLHF. In nucleotides, the CDR3 is TGCAGTGCTAGACCCGGACCGACACCCGGTTCACCCCTCCACTTT.

This chain joins TRBV20-1 and TRBJ1-5, with D possibly TRBD1 on 5 matching bases. The CDR3 length is 13 residues. From germline, CDR1 is DFQATT and CDR2 SNEGSKA (reference sequence). The ends were cut back, 6 bases at V and 1 base at J, with 10 bases in the middle. The DNA of the CDR3 is TGCAGTGCGGGGGAACAAAGCAATCAGCCCCAGCATTTT. It yields the protein CSAGEQSNQPQHF.

The rearrangement uses TRBV4-3 and TRBJ2-1, with a weak D call TRBD1 (5 bases). This CDR3 contains 14 residues. Trimming cost V 7 bases and J 5 bases, with 15 bases left between them. Germline V gene data show CDR1 as LGHNA and CDR2 as YSLEER. The CDR3 nucleotides read TGCGCCAGCATGACAGTAGTAGGGGACAATGAGCAGTTCTTC. This encodes CASMTVVGDNEQFF.

The chain employs TRBV20-1 and TRBJ2-4; 9 nucleotides line up with TRBD1. Judging by the DNA end, TRBJ2-7 fits better; the J call may be wrong. The germline gives CDR1 DFQATT, CDR2 SNEGSKA (reference sequence). The CDR3 is made up of 15 amino acids. CDR3 DNA: TGCAGTGCTAGTACGTGGGGACAGGGTGACGACGAGCAGTACTTC. Protein product: CSASTWGQGDDEQYF.

The chain couples TRBV3-1 to TRBJ1-6; TRBD1 agrees at 7 bases. Trimming cost V 2 bases and J 8 bases; bases outside gene matches: 6. Germline CDR1 LGHDT, CDR2 YNNKEL (reference sequence). The CDR3 runs to 15 residues. CDR3 DNA sequence: TGTGCCAGCAGCCAACTTGACAGGGTGGATTCACCCCTCCACTTT. This translates into CASSQLDRVDSPLHF.